The 29 T cell receptor beta chains below were found in one sample sequenced in a study of OX40 agonist ivuxolimab in advanced cancers. The method was immunoSEQ multiplex PCR; TCRdb's version includes in-frame clones alone and lacks a portion of them. The data contain about 75,000 clones, around 87% of them singletons. The sample consisted of CD4+ or CD8+ T cells sorted from blood, taken in a trial of the OX40 agonist ivuxolimab. All receptors derive from an adult with an advanced solid tumor such as melanoma, head and neck, liver or kidney cancer.

The CDR3 loop is CASSPNGNYGYTF. For the CDR3, the DNA is TGTGCCAGCAGTCCGAACGGTAACTATGGCTACACCTTC. The gene calls are TRBV27 and TRBJ1-2; no clear D gene. Looked up from germline, CDR1 is MNHEY and CDR2 is SMNVEV (reference sequence). This CDR3 has 13 amino acids. Trimming took 5 bases from V and 1 from J, leaving 8 bases between them.

The rearrangement links TRBV2 to TRBJ1-2; the D is unclear. V lost 8 bases and J lost 2, with 6 bases in between. CDR1 SNHLY and CDR2 FYNNEI come from the germline V gene. This CDR3 comprises 11 residues. The CDR3 bases are TGTGCCAGCGTCGAGAACTATGGCTACACCTTC. Amino acids: CASVENYGYTF.

The chain is built from TRBV18 and TRBJ1-1; the match to TRBD1 covers 9 bases. The CDR3 has 13 residues. Trimming removed 3 bases from V and 8 bases from J; junction bases left unmatched: 4. Germline assignment: CDR1 KGHSH and CDR2 LQKENI. The DNA for the CDR3 is TGTGCCAGCTCACCGGAGGACAGGGGAGAAGCTTTCTTT. Protein product: CASSPEDRGEAFF.

In DNA, the CDR3 is TGCGCCAGCAGCTTCGGGGGGGAGAGCCAGCCCCAGCATTTT. This sequence encodes CASSFGGESQPQHF. V gene TRBV5-1 combines with J gene TRBJ1-5; the D gene is possibly TRBD1 (5 bases). This CDR3 has 14 amino acids. Germline CDR1 reads SGHRS; CDR2 reads YFSETQ. V lost 2 bases, J lost 7 bases, and 13 bases lay in between.

The chain is built from TRBV7-2 and TRBJ1-6, with D uncertain. Trimming removed 5 bases from V and 10 bases from J, with 9 bases in between. This CDR3 has 12 amino acids. Germline CDR1 SGHTA, CDR2 FQGNSA. CDR3 loop: CASSLQTSPLHF. The DNA of the CDR3 is TGTGCCAGCAGCCTACAAACGTCACCCCTCCACTTT. The full variable domain, with the rest looked up from reference TRBV7-2 and TRBJ1-6, is GAGVSQSPSNKVTEKGKDVELRCDPISGHTALYWYRQSLGQGLEFLIYFQGNSAPDKSGLPSDRFSAERTGGSVSTLTIQRTQQEDSAVYLCASSLQTSPLHFGNGTRLTVT.

The CDR3 bases are TGTGCCAGCAGCTTGGCAGGGGTTAACTATGGCTACACCTTC. It codes for CASSLAGVNYGYTF. The rearrangement links TRBV5-8 to TRBJ1-2, with D possibly TRBD1 on 6 matching bases. This CDR3 has 14 residues. The germline CDR1 and CDR2 sequences are SGHTS and YDEGEE. V was clipped by 0 bases and J by 1 base, with 7 bases between them. Based on the CDR3 plus reference TRBV5-8 and TRBJ1-2, the full variable domain is EAGVTQSPTHLIKTRGQQATLRCSPISGHTSVYWYQQALGLGLQFLLWYDEGEERNRGNFPPRFSGRQFPNYSSELNVNALELEDSALYLCASSLAGVNYGYTFGSGTRLTVV.

This clone appeared a few times. This rearrangement joins TRBV7-9 to TRBJ2-4, with TRBD1 matching over 10 bases. Per germline, CDR1 SEHNR and CDR2 FQNEAQ (reference sequence). This CDR3 has 17 amino acids. Trimming cost V 5 bases and J 0 bases; bases outside gene matches: 7. This CDR3 reads CASSQGQGTLAKNIQYF. CDR3 sequence (DNA): TGTGCCAGCAGCCAGGGACAGGGGACACTAGCCAAAAACATTCAGTACTTC. The full variable domain, in which reference TRBV7-9 and TRBJ2-4 provide the parts outside the CDR3, is DTGVSQNPRHKITKRGQNVTFRCDPISEHNRLYWYRQTLGQGPEFLTYFQNEAQLEKSRLLSDRFSAERPKGSFSTLEIQRTEQGDSAMYLCASSQGQGTLAKNIQYFGAGTRLSVL.

This chain links TRBV28 with TRBJ1-2; 7 bases agree with TRBD1. The CDR3 loop spans 11 amino acids. CDR1 is MDHEN, CDR2 SYDVKM, per germline. The V gene end was trimmed by 9 bases and the J gene end by 7 bases; junction bases not matched to a gene: 5. The CDR3 sequence: CASTGVFGYTF. The CDR3 nucleotides are TGTGCCAGTACAGGGGTGTTTGGCTACACCTTC.

The chain recombines TRBV6-5 with TRBJ1-1; perhaps TRBD1 as D (6 bases). The CDR3 extends over 15 amino acids. From germline, CDR1 is MNHEY and CDR2 SVGAGI. Between the trimmed V and J ends, which lost 8 bases and 1 base, there was a span of 17 bases. CDR3: CASRGQLTPNTEAFF. The DNA of the CDR3 is TGTGCCAGCCGCGGACAGCTGACACCGAACACTGAAGCTTTCTTT.

The rearrangement joins TRBV28 to TRBJ1-2; D may be TRBD1 (6 bases). The germline CDR1 and CDR2 sequences are MDHEN and SYDVKM. V was cut by 1 base and J by 7 bases, with 13 bases left in between. This CDR3 region has 14 residues. CDR3 nucleotide sequence: TGTGCCAGCAGTTTATTAGGGGGGCAGGGTGGCTACACCTTC. Encoded protein: CASSLLGGQGGYTF.

The rearrangement joins TRBV5-4 to TRBJ2-2; a weak D match, TRBD2 (6 bases). The V end was cut by 4 bases, the J end by 1 base, with 11 bases between. The CDR3 contains 15 residues. CDR1 SGHNT and CDR2 YYREEE come from the germline V gene (reference sequence). The CDR3 spells CASSLDYWNTGELFF. In DNA, the CDR3 is TGTGCCAGCAGCCTGGACTATTGGAACACCGGGGAGCTGTTTTTT.

The chain couples TRBV7-3 to TRBJ2-7; 7 positions match TRBD1. Germline CDR1 is SGHTA and CDR2 is FQGTGA. The CDR3 runs 14 residues. The ends lost 3 bases at V and 0 bases at J; junction bases unmatched: 2. The CDR3 loop is CASSLTGSSYEQYF. Here the CDR3 DNA reads TGTGCCAGCAGCTTGACAGGGAGCTCCTACGAGCAGTACTTC.

This clone was seen a single time. CDR3 residues: CASTRQGSYYGYTF. CDR3 DNA: TGTGCCAGCACCAGACAGGGAAGTTACTATGGCTACACCTTC. The chain is built from TRBV28 and TRBJ1-2, with 7 bases that match TRBD1. V lost 7 bases to trimming and J lost 3 bases; unmatched junction nucleotides: 8. The CDR3 contains 14 residues. Per the germline V gene, CDR1 is MDHEN and CDR2 is SYDVKM.

V is TRBV7-3 and J is TRBJ2-1; D perhaps matches TRBD2 (6 bases). With 11 bases removed from V and 5 bases from J, the gap between germline ends came to 31 bases. Germline V CDR1 and CDR2: SGHTA, FQGTGA. The CDR3 is 18 residues long. This CDR3 reads CAGPRAGTQLVSHNEQFF. The CDR3 region has the DNA TGTGCCGGACCTCGCGCGGGAACTCAACTCGTGTCCCACAATGAGCAGTTCTTC.

This clone was counted once. V usage is TRBV5-1 and J usage is TRBJ2-1, with 7 bases that match TRBD2. V lost 0 bases to trimming and J lost 6 bases; unmatched junction nucleotides: 12. CDR1 is SGHRS and CDR2 is YFSETQ in the germline V gene. This CDR3 comprises 17 residues. CDR3 in amino acids: CASSLGSSGLILNEQFF. In DNA form, the CDR3 reads TGCGCCAGCAGCTTGGGATCTAGCGGCTTAATACTCAATGAGCAGTTCTTC.

This clone was seen a few times. The chain is built from TRBV19 and TRBJ2-1; D is undetermined. The germline gives CDR1 LNHDA, CDR2 SQIVND (reference sequence). V lost 7 bases and J lost 4, with 17 bases in between. The CDR3 sequence is 15 residues long. CDR3 region: CASTISRVGYNEQFF. CDR3 sequence (DNA): TGTGCCAGTACCATCTCCCGGGTGGGTTACAATGAGCAGTTCTTC.

The rearrangement uses TRBV19 and TRBJ2-1; D might be TRBD2 (5 bases). The V end lost 4 bases, the J end lost 9 bases, and 10 bases lay between the germline ends. The CDR3 spans 12 residues. The germline gives CDR1 LNHDA, CDR2 SQIVND (reference sequence). For the CDR3, the DNA is TGTGCCAGTAGTACCCCTAGCCCTGAGCAGTTCTTC. Protein product: CASSTPSPEQFF.

J is TRBJ2-1 and V is TRBV12-5; 11 bases match TRBD2. There are 15 residues in the CDR3. CDR1 and CDR2 from the germline V gene are LGHNT and FRNRAP. V lost 5 bases to trimming and J lost 7 bases; unmatched junction nucleotides: 7. The CDR3 loop is CASGPGLAGVNEQFF. The DNA for the CDR3 is TGTGCTAGTGGTCCCGGACTAGCGGGTGTGAATGAGCAGTTCTTC.

The V gene is TRBV5-1, the J gene TRBJ1-2, with D possibly TRBD1 on 5 matching bases. CDR3 length: 14 amino acids. V shed 0 bases and J shed 4 bases, with 10 bases lying between them. Germline loops: CDR1 SGHRS, CDR2 YFSETQ. CDR3 nucleotides: TGCGCCAGCAGCTTGGGTGGGGACGGCTATGGCTACACCTTC. This sequence encodes CASSLGGDGYGYTF.

V is TRBV18 and J is TRBJ2-7, with D uncertain. Germline CDR1 and CDR2: KGHSH and LQKENI. The V end was cut by 0 bases, the J end by 0 bases, with 3 bases between. The CDR3 runs 13 residues. CDR3 residues: CASSPPSSYEQYF. Here the CDR3 DNA reads TGTGCCAGCTCACCACCGAGCTCCTACGAGCAGTACTTC.

This rearrangement joins TRBV6-5 to TRBJ1-4; TRBD1 matches 8 bases. V gave up 4 bases and J gave up 8 bases; unmatched junction bases: 9. Germline CDR1 MNHEY, CDR2 SVGAGI. The CDR3 runs 15 residues. The CDR3 sequence: CASSSNDRGGEKLFF. The CDR3, as DNA: TGTGCCAGCAGTTCCAACGACAGGGGAGGAGAAAAACTGTTTTTT.

The genes are TRBV7-9 and TRBJ1-4, with D possibly being TRBD1 (6 bases). The CDR3 is 13 amino acids. Germline V gene lookup returns CDR1 SEHNR and CDR2 FQNEAQ (reference sequence). Between the trimmed V and J ends, which lost 5 bases and 10 bases, there was a span of 14 bases. Here the CDR3 DNA reads TGTGCCAGCAGCCGAGACCGACAGGCAAAACTGTTTTTT. Translated: CASSRDRQAKLFF.

The J gene is TRBJ1-1, the V gene TRBV28; tentative D call: TRBD1 (6 bases). CDR3 length: 12 amino acids. V gave up 5 bases and J gave up 9 bases, with 13 bases separating them. The germline V gene encodes CDR1 MDHEN and CDR2 SYDVKM. The DNA of the CDR3 is TGTGCCAGCAGTCCCGGACAGTTAAAAGCTTTCTTT. As protein: CASSPGQLKAFF.

V usage is TRBV6-1 and J usage is TRBJ1-3; no clear D. This CDR3 spans 15 amino acids. Trimming stripped 3 bases from V and 0 bases from J, with 9 bases between. Germline V gives CDR1 MNHNS, CDR2 SASEGT. CDR3: CASSEGSFSGNTIYF. CDR3 DNA: TGTGCCAGCAGTGAGGGCTCCTTCTCTGGAAACACCATATATTTT.

Note on this clone: The same CDR3 is also encoded by other DNA sequences in this sample. This sequence joins TRBV5-1 and TRBJ2-2, with D hard to call. The ends were cut back, 0 bases at V and 2 bases at J, with 5 bases in the middle. From germline, CDR1 is SGHRS and CDR2 YFSETQ. The CDR3 is made up of 14 amino acids. For the CDR3, the DNA is TGCGCCAGCAGCTTGGGAGAAAACACCGGGGAGCTGTTTTTT. Amino acids: CASSLGENTGELFF.

The chain links TRBV28 to TRBJ2-7; 10 bases are a match to TRBD2. The CDR3 spans 14 residues. With 4 bases clipped from V and 2 bases from J, the junction kept 2 bases outside the gene matches. Germline CDR1 and CDR2: MDHEN and SYDVKM. Here the CDR3 reads CASSSSGGPYEQYF. The CDR3 DNA follows: TGTGCCAGCAGTTCTAGCGGGGGTCCCTACGAGCAGTACTTC.

The chain is built from TRBV27 and TRBJ1-5, with D perhaps matching TRBD1 (5 bases). The germline CDR1 and CDR2 sequences are MNHEY and SMNVEV (reference sequence). V lost 5 bases and J lost 0, with 14 bases in between. The CDR3 runs 16 residues. The CDR3: CASSTTRGGSNQPQHF. CDR3 coding DNA: TGTGCCAGCAGTACTACACGGGGCGGTAGCAATCAGCCCCAGCATTTT.

Points on this clone: At one of its ends the junction is not consistent with the germline gene, which may arise from a read error. This sequence joins TRBV7-6 and TRBJ2-2, with 10 positions matching TRBD2. The CDR3 loop spans 18 amino acids. Per the germline V gene, CDR1 is SGHVS and CDR2 is FNYEAQ. For the CDR3, the DNA is TGTGCCAGCAGCTTAGATTGGCTAGCGGGAGTTGTACACCGGGGAGCTGTTTTT. Protein sequence: CASSLDWLAGVVHRGAVF. The entire variable domain, with the rest obtained from reference TRBV7-6 and TRBJ2-2, is as follows: GAGVSQSPRYKVTKRGQDVALRCDPISGHVSLYWYRQALGQGPEFLTYFNYEAQQDKSGLPNDRFSAERPEGSISTLTIQRTEQRDSAMYRCASSLDWLAGVVHRGAVFGEGSRLTVL.

The genes are TRBV7-9 and TRBJ2-6; the D is unclear. The germline CDR1 and CDR2 sequences are SEHNR and FQNEAQ (reference sequence). Between the trimmed V and J ends, which lost 7 bases and 2 bases, there was a span of 15 bases. This CDR3 is 16 amino acids long. CDR3 protein: CASTFGLGAGANVLTF. CDR3 nucleotide sequence: TGTGCCAGCACCTTCGGCTTGGGCGCTGGGGCCAACGTCCTGACTTTC.